Listed here are 15 T cell receptor beta chains from one sample, sequenced in a study of T cell clonotyping in hematopoietic cell transplantation. Specified time point: recipient sample about 28 days before transplant, after cytoreduction. Sequencing used immunoSEQ multiplex PCR; TCRdb keeps in-frame clones, though not all of them. The table lists more than 25,000 clones, about three quarters of them singletons. The material sequenced was peripheral blood mononuclear cells, taken before stem cell transplant. These receptors originate from a woman in her twenties or thirties with chronic myeloid leukemia. Some clones in this sample may be carry-over from other donors' samples.

Only a few counts were recorded for this clone. V usage is TRBV2 and J usage is TRBJ1-1, with a tentative D call TRBD1 (5 bases). This CDR3 has 17 amino acids. Germline CDR1 is SNHLY and CDR2 is FYNNEI. V was trimmed by 4 bases and J by 0 bases, leaving 18 bases between them. The CDR3 nucleotides read TGTGCCAGCAGTGCCCCCCGGGGCGAGGGGATGAACACTGAAGCTTTCTTT. It codes for CASSAPRGEGMNTEAFF. The entire variable domain, with the rest obtained from reference TRBV2 and TRBJ1-1, is as follows: EPEVTQTPSHQVTQMGQEVILRCVPISNHLYFYWYRQILGQKVEFLVSFYNNEISEKSEIFDDQFSVERPDGSNFTLKIRSTKLEDSAMYFCASSAPRGEGMNTEAFFGQGTRLTVV.

The genes are TRBV29-1 and TRBJ2-3; no clear D. V was cut by 3 bases and J by 2 bases, with 9 bases left in between. CDR1 is SQVTM, CDR2 ANQGSEA, per germline. The CDR3 has 13 amino acids. CDR3 region: CSVDVDNTDTQYF. DNA of the CDR3: TGCAGCGTTGACGTAGATAACACAGATACGCAGTATTTT.

This clone appeared a few times. The genes are TRBV12-5 and TRBJ1-5; D not resolved. CDR1 LGHNT and CDR2 FRNRAP come from the germline V gene. The CDR3 extends over 12 amino acids. Deletions cut 5 bases from V and 7 bases from J, with 9 bases between. CDR3 in amino acids: CASGGVGQPQHF. In DNA, the CDR3 is TGTGCTAGTGGTGGGGTCGGGCAGCCCCAGCATTTT.

The chain links TRBV7-2 to TRBJ1-4; D is undetermined. The germline V gene encodes CDR1 SGHTA and CDR2 FQGNSA. V was cut by 5 bases and J by 6 bases, with 13 bases left in between. The CDR3 loop spans 14 amino acids. Here the CDR3 DNA reads TGTGCCAGCAGCCCCACCCTTATGGATGAAAAACTGTTTTTT. This gives the protein CASSPTLMDEKLFF.

The J gene is TRBJ1-4, the V gene TRBV19; D is undetermined. Germline CDR1 and CDR2: LNHDA and SQIVND (reference sequence). The CDR3 sequence is 15 residues long. V was clipped by 4 bases and J by 8 bases, with 17 bases between them. CDR3 region: CASSTSGRLGEKLFF. The CDR3, as DNA: TGTGCCAGTAGTACCTCGGGAAGGCTTGGAGAAAAACTGTTTTTT. Supplemented by reference TRBV19 and TRBJ1-4, the full variable domain reads DGGITQSPKYLFRKEGQNVTLSCEQNLNHDAMYWYRQDPGQGLRLIYYSQIVNDFQKGDIAEGYSVSREKKESFPLTVTSAQKNPTAFYLCASSTSGRLGEKLFFGSGTQLSVL.

The count of this clone is one. The rearrangement joins TRBV6-5 to TRBJ2-4, with TRBD1 matching over 7 bases. The CDR3 extends over 14 amino acids. Trimming cost V 8 bases and J 4 bases; bases outside gene matches: 8. From germline, CDR1 is MNHEY and CDR2 SVGAGI. CDR3 in amino acids: CASDEMTGKNIQYF. For the CDR3, the DNA is TGTGCCAGCGATGAGATGACAGGGAAAAACATTCAGTACTTC.

The table lists this clone with a few counts. The chain has TRBV5-6 and TRBJ2-5; D is ambiguous. Trimming pared 0 bases from V and 1 base from J, leaving 1 base between. The CDR3 covers 12 residues. Germline assignment: CDR1 SGHDT and CDR2 YYEEEE. The CDR3 sequence: CASSLVQETQYF. CDR3 nucleotide sequence: TGTGCCAGCAGCTTGGTCCAAGAGACCCAGTACTTC.

The V and J genes are TRBV25-1 and TRBJ1-2; maybe TRBD1 (6 bases). Trimming stripped 3 bases from V and 6 bases from J, with 20 bases between. The germline V gene has CDR1 MGHDK and CDR2 SYGVNS. The CDR3 has 16 residues. Here the CDR3 DNA reads TGTGCCAGCAGTGACCCACAGGGCTCCGGGGTGGATGGCTACACCTTC. It encodes CASSDPQGSGVDGYTF.

This sequence joins TRBV10-3 and TRBJ1-2; D is unresolved. Per germline, CDR1 ENHRY and CDR2 SYGVKD. The CDR3 is 16 residues long. Trimming shortened V by 2 bases and J by 4 bases, and 17 bases separated the two germline ends. This CDR3 reads CAISEGLSQTLYGYTF. CDR3 bases: TGTGCCATCAGTGAGGGGTTGTCACAGACCCTCTATGGCTACACCTTC.

This clone was counted a few times. The chain couples TRBV15 to TRBJ1-1, with D hard to call. Looked up from germline, CDR1 is LNHNV and CDR2 is YYDKDF (reference sequence). This CDR3 is built from 13 residues. Deletions cut 6 bases from V and 1 base from J, with 9 bases between. Here the CDR3 reads CATRLGGNTEAFF. The CDR3 DNA is TGTGCCACCAGGTTAGGTGGGAACACTGAAGCTTTCTTT.

This rearrangement joins TRBV14 to TRBJ1-2, with TRBD1 matching 9 bases. The trim removed 0 bases at V and 1 base at J, leaving 18 bases unmatched. CDR3 length: 21 residues. CDR1 is SGHDN and CDR2 is FVKESK in the germline V gene. For the CDR3, the DNA is TGTGCCAGCAGCCAAGATACTTCGGAGACACAGGGGGCCGCCAATAACTATGGCTACACCTTC. It codes for CASSQDTSETQGAANNYGYTF.

The rearrangement uses TRBV6-5 and TRBJ1-4; D unclear. Per germline, CDR1 MNHEY and CDR2 SVGAGI. V was shortened by 2 bases and J by 8 bases, with 12 bases between the two germline ends. The CDR3 is 14 residues long. The CDR3: CASSYGYGREKLFF. The CDR3 DNA reads TGTGCCAGCAGTTACGGCTACGGGAGGGAAAAACTGTTTTTT.

This chain uses TRBV19 with TRBJ1-1; 9 bases map to TRBD1. This CDR3 has 15 residues. CDR1 LNHDA and CDR2 SQIVND come from the germline V gene (reference sequence). Unmatched junction bases numbered 10, after V lost 6 bases and J lost 5 bases. In nucleotides, the CDR3 is TGTGCCAGTAGAACAATCGGGACAGGGCGGACTGAAGCTTTCTTT. Translated, it gives CASRTIGTGRTEAFF.

V and J are TRBV2 and TRBJ1-4; a weak D match, TRBD1 (5 bases). Germline assignment: CDR1 SNHLY and CDR2 FYNNEI. V was cut by 8 bases and J by 6 bases, with 25 bases left in between. The CDR3 extends over 17 amino acids. Here the CDR3 reads CASRGIGWATGDEKLFF. In DNA form, the CDR3 reads TGTGCCAGCCGGGGGATCGGTTGGGCCACTGGGGATGAAAAACTGTTTTTT.

Only one count was recorded for this clone. This chain uses TRBV11-2 with TRBJ1-4; D unresolved. Germline V CDR1 and CDR2: SGHAT, FQNNGV. V was shortened by 1 base and J by 8 bases, with 14 bases between the two germline ends. There are 15 residues in the CDR3. CDR3 nucleotide sequence: TGTGCCAGCAGCTTAGGGCGAGGAGAGAAAGAAAAACTGTTTTTT. It yields the protein CASSLGRGEKEKLFF.